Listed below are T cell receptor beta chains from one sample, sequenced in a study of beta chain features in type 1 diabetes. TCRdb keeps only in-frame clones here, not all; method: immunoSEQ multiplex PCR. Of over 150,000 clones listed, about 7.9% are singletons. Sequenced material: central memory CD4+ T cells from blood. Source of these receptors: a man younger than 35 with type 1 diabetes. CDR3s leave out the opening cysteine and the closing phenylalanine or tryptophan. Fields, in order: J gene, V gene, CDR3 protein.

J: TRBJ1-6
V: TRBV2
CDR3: ASIRDRESPLH

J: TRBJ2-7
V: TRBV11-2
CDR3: ASSPPGLVPSGEQY

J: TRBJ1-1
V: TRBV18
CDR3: ASSPSAQGSTEAF

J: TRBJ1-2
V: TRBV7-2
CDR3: ASSPGGSLTYGYT

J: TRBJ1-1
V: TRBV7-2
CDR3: ASRVQGYTEAF

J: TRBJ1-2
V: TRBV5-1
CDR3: ASSFGGDNGYT

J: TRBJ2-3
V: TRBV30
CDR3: AWSVGRGPTDTQY

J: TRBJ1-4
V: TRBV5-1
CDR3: ASSGAPGQGTTNEKLF

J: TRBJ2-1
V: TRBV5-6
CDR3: ASSLAGGNEQF

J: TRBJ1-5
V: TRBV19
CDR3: ATAGTGTGQPQH

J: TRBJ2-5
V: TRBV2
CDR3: ASSPGSQETQY

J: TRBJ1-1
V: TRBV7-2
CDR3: ASSFTGEWAF

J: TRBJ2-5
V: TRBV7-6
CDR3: ASSRGQETQY

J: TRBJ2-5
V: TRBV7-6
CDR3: ASSLVSGETQY

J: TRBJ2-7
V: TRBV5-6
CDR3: ASEVRGREQY

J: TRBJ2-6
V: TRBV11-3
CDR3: ASSQGSGANVLT

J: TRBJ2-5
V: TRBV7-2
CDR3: ASSFRETQY

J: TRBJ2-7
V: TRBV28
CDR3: ASSWGSPGEQY

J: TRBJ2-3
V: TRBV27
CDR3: ASRWAGTGYTDTQY

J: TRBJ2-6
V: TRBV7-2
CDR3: ASSLAVRISGANVLT

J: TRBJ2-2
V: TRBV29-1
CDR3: SVESPVTGELF

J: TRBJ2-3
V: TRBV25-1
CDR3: ASSEALAGEADTQY

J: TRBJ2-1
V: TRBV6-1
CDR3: ASSEIRSSGRWNEQF

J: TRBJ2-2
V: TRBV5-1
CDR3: ASSLGAGDTTGELF

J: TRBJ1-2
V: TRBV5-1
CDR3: ASGTGNGYT

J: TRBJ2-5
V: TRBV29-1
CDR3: SATGVGGETQY

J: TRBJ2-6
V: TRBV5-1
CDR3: ASSWGGPGFGSGANVLT

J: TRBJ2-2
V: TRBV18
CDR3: ASSPPGGTNTGELF

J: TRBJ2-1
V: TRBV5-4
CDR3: ASSPGTSRTRVDEQF

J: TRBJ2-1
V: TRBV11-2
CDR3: ASSPGAGTHNEQF

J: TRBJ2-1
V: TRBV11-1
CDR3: ASSLIYRSSYNEQF

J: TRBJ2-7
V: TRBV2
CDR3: ASSEQDYEQY

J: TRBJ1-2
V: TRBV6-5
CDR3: ASSYSSRGLNYGYT

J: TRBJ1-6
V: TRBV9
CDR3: ASSLLGQGDSPLH

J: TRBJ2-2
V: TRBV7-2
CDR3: ASSFLAYDGELF

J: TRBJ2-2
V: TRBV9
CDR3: ASSVVTGANTGELF

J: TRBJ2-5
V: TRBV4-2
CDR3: ASRLRGGEETQY

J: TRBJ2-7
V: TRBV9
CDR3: ASSAGELREQY

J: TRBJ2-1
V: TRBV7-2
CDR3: ASSLSGTAYNEQF

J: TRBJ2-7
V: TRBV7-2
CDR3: ASSLDGRTREQY

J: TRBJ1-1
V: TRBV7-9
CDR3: ASTLRRNTEAF

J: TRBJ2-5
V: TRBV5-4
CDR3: ASSLAPGQLQETQY

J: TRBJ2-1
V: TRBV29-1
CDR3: SVASSGSYNEQF

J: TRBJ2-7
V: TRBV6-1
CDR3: ASSEGSGRIYEQY

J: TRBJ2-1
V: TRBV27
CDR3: ASSRRAPQVRGYNEQF

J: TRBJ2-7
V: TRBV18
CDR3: ASSPPGQAYAIYEQY

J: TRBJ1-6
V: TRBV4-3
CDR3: ASSPGTIGSPLH

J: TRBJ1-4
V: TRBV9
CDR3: ASSPHSGGEGEKLF

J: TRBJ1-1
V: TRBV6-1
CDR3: ASSDWGRDTEAF

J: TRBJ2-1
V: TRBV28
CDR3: ASSSYPGQGGNEQF

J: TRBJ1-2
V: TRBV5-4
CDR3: ASSTDKSGYT

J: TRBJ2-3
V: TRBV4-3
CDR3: ASSQEGWTSGGGDTQY